This T cell receptor (beta chain) originates from a study of blood T cell repertoires in COVID-19. The overall study: Samples taken during acute and convalescent COVID-19 were collected in the United States, Italy and Spain. The analysed material was cDNA or gDNA that came from T cells, B-cell-depleted T cells, or PBMCs.

Original processing notes: Amplification with reference gene primers provided the estimates of nucleated cell counts. Some clones are missing from TCRdb's copy, which holds only in-frame ones; the method was immunoSEQ multiplex PCR. The V and J calls and clone size were taken over from that table, and D and trimming were inferred from the DNA. The sample consists of some 150,000 clones, 87% of them appearing once. Trimming removed 1 base from V and 6 bases from J; junction bases left unmatched: 1. The CDR3 has 14 amino acids. From germline, CDR1 is MNHEY and CDR2 SMNVEV (reference sequence). The sequence derives from a woman in her fifties or sixties who had recovered from COVID-19. Sequencing used peripheral blood. The chain joins TRBV27 to TRBJ1-5; TRBD1 agrees at 9 bases. As DNA, the CDR3 is TGTGCCAGCAGTTTATTGGGACAGGGTCAGCCCCAGCATTTT. Translated: CASSLLGQGQPQHF.